A single T cell receptor beta chain is shown here with its context. The data derive from a study of blood T cell repertoires in COVID-19. Across the study: COVID-19 samples from acute and convalescent phases originated in the United States, Italy and Spain. T cells, B-cell-depleted T cells, or PBMCs supplied cDNA or gDNA.

Trimming stripped 0 bases from V and 2 bases from J, with 9 bases between. The CDR3 covers 15 residues. Germline V gene data show CDR1 as SGHNT and CDR2 as YENEEA. Original analysis: Amplification with reference gene primers provided the estimates of nucleated cell counts. Profiled with immunoSEQ multiplex PCR; TCRdb holds only in-frame clones, not every one. V, J and clone size were drawn from that table, and D and trimming were deduced from the DNA. Of around 140,000 clones listed, 65% to 85% are singletons. This chain uses TRBV11-3 with TRBJ2-3; possibly TRBD1 for D (6 bases). This clonotype originated in a woman aged 60 to 75 with acute or convalescent COVID-19. The source material was peripheral blood. The CDR3 sequence: CASSLEGGSTDTQYF. The DNA of the CDR3 is TGTGCCAGCAGCTTAGAAGGGGGTTCCACAGATACGCAGTATTTT. Drawing the rest from reference TRBV11-3 and TRBJ2-3, the complete variable domain is EAGVVQSPRYKIIEKKQPVAFWCNPISGHNTLYWYLQNLGQGPELLIRYENEEAVDDSQLPKDRFSAERLKGVDSTLKIQPAELGDSAVYLCASSLEGGSTDTQYFGPGTRLTVL.